The rows below give T cell receptor beta chains drawn from one sample of a study of beta chain features in type 1 diabetes. Assay: immunoSEQ multiplex PCR; the TCRdb copy retains only in-frame clones and omits some. The repertoire holds around 140,000 clones, with roughly 9.7% as singletons. Source material: central memory CD4+ T cells from blood. The receptors were gathered from a woman between 40 and 55 years old in good health. Both conserved end residues are part of each CDR3. D genes are given only for firm matches. Only part of the rows carry a size: once, few, many, or a class if the clone is expanded.

clone size | J gene | V gene | D gene | CDR3 DNA | CDR3 protein
. | TRBJ1-1 | TRBV7-2 | . | TGTGCCAGCAACTTGCGGGGCATCGGGGCCACTGAAGCTTTCTTT | CASNLRGIGATEAFF
few | TRBJ2-5 | TRBV5-4 | . | TGTGCCAGCAGCTTCATAGGGGGAACAGACTGGCAAGAGACCCAGTACTTC | CASSFIGGTDWQETQYF
many | TRBJ1-2 | TRBV5-4 | . | TGTGCCAGCAGCTTGGACGCAGGGTCAGGAAATGGCTACACCTTC | CASSLDAGSGNGYTF
. | TRBJ1-4 | TRBV6-6 | . | TGTGCCAGCAGTTACGGGCAGGGATCGGATGAAAAACTGTTTTTT | CASSYGQGSDEKLFF
. | TRBJ1-2 | TRBV4-3 | . | TGCGCCAGCAGCCAAGTGGTTGGGAGGGACTATGGCTACACCTTC | CASSQVVGRDYGYTF
. | TRBJ2-3 | TRBV5-1 | TRBD2 | TGCGCCAGCAGCTTGTTTGCGGGGGACACAGATACGCAGTATTTT | CASSLFAGDTDTQYF
. | TRBJ1-1 | TRBV25-1 | . | TGTGCCACCTCGGGAGGACCCCCCACTGAAGCTTTCTTT | CATSGGPPTEAFF
. | TRBJ2-7 | TRBV5-4 | TRBD1 | TGTGCCAGCGGGACAGGGCTGGCAGCCTACGAGCAGTACTTC | CASGTGLAAYEQYF
. | TRBJ2-5 | TRBV7-9 | . | TGTGCCAGCAGCTTAGCGCCTAGCTCGGAGACCCAGTACTTC | CASSLAPSSETQYF
few | TRBJ1-4 | TRBV10-1 | TRBD1 | TGCGCCAGCGGGGACAGACCTGAAAAACTGTTTTTT | CASGDRPEKLFF
few | TRBJ1-2 | TRBV19 | . | TGTGCCAGTCGACGGGGCTATGGCTACACCTTC | CASRRGYGYTF
. | TRBJ1-6 | TRBV5-4 | TRBD1 | TGTGCCAGCAGCGGCTACAGGGGGGGAGGTCCGAGCTCCTATAATTCACCCCTCCACTTT | CASSGYRGGGPSSYNSPLHF
few | TRBJ2-1 | TRBV6-5 | TRBD2 | TGTGCCAGCCGCGGGAGGGATGAGCAGTTCTTC | CASRGRDEQFF
few | TRBJ2-7 | TRBV27 | TRBD2 | TGTGCCAGCAGTCAACTAGCGGGGGGTAACTACGAGCAGTACTTC | CASSQLAGGNYEQYF
few | TRBJ2-7 | TRBV7-2 | . | TGTGCCAGCAGCTTTACGGGTTCCTACGAGCAGTACTTC | CASSFTGSYEQYF
. | TRBJ1-6 | TRBV18 | . | TGTGCCAGCTCACCAACAAGCTCCTATAATTCACCCCTCCACTTT | CASSPTSSYNSPLHF
few | TRBJ2-7 | TRBV7-9 | . | TGTGCCAGCAGCCGAGAGTACCGCGAGCAGTACTTC | CASSREYREQYF
many | TRBJ1-4 | TRBV6-5 | . | TGTGCCAGCAGTTACGAAGCACGAACTAATGAAAAACTGTTTTTT | CASSYEARTNEKLFF
. | TRBJ2-2 | TRBV10-1 | . | TGCGCCAGCAGTGGAGACGGGGAGCTGTTTTTT | CASSGDGELFF